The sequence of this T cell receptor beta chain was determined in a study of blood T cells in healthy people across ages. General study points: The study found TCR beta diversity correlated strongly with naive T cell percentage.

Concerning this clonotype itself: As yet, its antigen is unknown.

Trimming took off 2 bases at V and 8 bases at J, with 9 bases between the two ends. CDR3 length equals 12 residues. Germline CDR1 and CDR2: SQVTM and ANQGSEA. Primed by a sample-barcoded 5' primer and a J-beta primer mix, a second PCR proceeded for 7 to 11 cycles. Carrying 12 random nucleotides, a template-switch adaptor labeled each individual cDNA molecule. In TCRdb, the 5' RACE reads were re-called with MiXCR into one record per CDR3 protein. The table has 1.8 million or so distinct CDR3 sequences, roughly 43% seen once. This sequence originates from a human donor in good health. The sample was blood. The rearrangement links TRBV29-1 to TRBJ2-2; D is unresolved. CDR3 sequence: CSVEIFRGELFF. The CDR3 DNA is TGCAGCGTTGAAATATTCCGGGGGGAGCTGTTTTTT.